The rows below give T cell receptor beta chains drawn from one sample of a study of cytomegalovirus exposure and HLA in healthy donors. Assay: immunoSEQ multiplex PCR; the TCRdb copy retains only in-frame clones and omits some. Here the sample table reports 50,000 to 55,000 clones. Sequenced material: PBMCs. These receptors all stem from a woman aged 60-75 years in good health and CMV-seropositive. CDR3s include the opening cysteine and the closing phenylalanine or tryptophan. Fields, in order: J gene, V gene, CDR3 length, D gene, CDR3 protein, CDR3 DNA. D genes are given only for firm matches.

>TRBJ1-4|TRBV5-4|17|NA
CASSLISGVGNNEKLFF
TGTGCCAGCAGCTTGATATCGGGGGTCGGGAATAATGAAAAACTGTTTTTT
>TRBJ2-1|TRBV5-1|19|TRBD2
CASSLASVAGGSSDNEQFF
TGCGCCAGCAGCTTGGCATCAGTAGCGGGGGGTAGCTCCGACAATGAGCAGTTCTTC
>TRBJ1-6|TRBV25-1|15|TRBD1
CASSDQGGANSPLHF
TGTGCCAGCAGTGATCAAGGGGGCGCCAATTCACCCCTCCACTTT
>TRBJ2-2|TRBV6-4|15|TRBD1
CASRGQGANTGELFF
TGTGCCAGCAGGGGACAGGGGGCGAACACCGGGGAGCTGTTTTTT
>TRBJ1-1|TRBV4-1|15|TRBD1
CASSRTGAANTEAFF
TGCGCCAGCAGCCGGACAGGGGCTGCTAACACTGAAGCTTTCTTT
>TRBJ2-7|TRBV6-5|15|TRBD2
CASSYSKASGVEQYF
TGTGCCAGCAGTTACTCGAAGGCTAGCGGGGTCGAGCAGTACTTC
>TRBJ1-1|TRBV5-1|15|NA
CASTSQTPMNTEAFF
TGCGCCAGCACCTCGCAGACACCCATGAACACTGAAGCTTTCTTT
>TRBJ2-5|TRBV7-9|14|TRBD1
CASSLGTGRETQYF
TGTGCCAGCAGCTTGGGGACAGGGCGAGAGACCCAGTACTTC
>TRBJ2-5|TRBV9|13|NA
CASSVTGGETQYF
TGTGCCAGCAGCGTAACAGGAGGGGAGACCCAGTACTTC
>TRBJ1-2|TRBV5-1|15|TRBD1
CASSNGTGSDYGYTF
TGCGCCAGCAGTAATGGGACAGGGTCCGACTATGGCTACACCTTC
>TRBJ1-1|TRBV5-1|14|TRBD1
CASTRAGGNTEAFF
TGCGCCAGCACCCGGGCAGGGGGAAACACTGAAGCTTTCTTT
>TRBJ2-1|TRBV10-3|18|TRBD2
CAISEQIGLAGSYNEQFF
TGTGCCATCAGTGAGCAGATCGGACTAGCGGGCTCCTACAATGAGCAGTTCTTC
>TRBJ1-2|TRBV6-5|14|NA
CASSYRGQNYGYTF
TGTGCCAGCAGTTACCGCGGACAGAACTATGGCTACACCTTC
>TRBJ2-7|TRBV25-1|15|TRBD1
CASSSTTGVAYEQYF
TGTGCCAGCAGTTCCACGACAGGGGTCGCCTACGAGCAGTACTTC
>TRBJ1-6|TRBV6-5|15|TRBD1
CASRTFRQGASPLHF
TGTGCCAGCAGGACCTTTCGACAGGGGGCGTCACCCCTCCACTTT
>TRBJ1-5|TRBV2|15|NA
CASSEGPSGNQPQHF
TGTGCCAGCAGCGAGGGTCCTTCCGGCAATCAGCCCCAGCATTTT
>TRBJ2-7|TRBV27|13|NA
CASSFTGRHEQYF
TGTGCCAGCAGTTTCACAGGGCGCCACGAGCAGTACTTC
>TRBJ1-2|TRBV5-1|15|TRBD1
CASSLSGQSRYGYTF
TGCGCCAGCAGCTTGTCGGGACAGTCGCGCTATGGCTACACCTTC
>TRBJ1-6|TRBV19|13|NA
CASSIVSNSPLHF
TGTGCCAGTAGTATAGTGAGCAATTCACCCCTCCACTTT
>TRBJ2-4|TRBV5-5|19|NA
CASSLAGDANPGAKNIQYF
TGTGCCAGCAGCTTGGCGGGGGACGCAAACCCCGGGGCCAAAAACATTCAGTACTTC
>TRBJ1-1|TRBV6-5|15|TRBD1
CASSYSGQTNTEAFF
TGTGCCAGCAGTTACTCGGGACAGACGAACACTGAAGCTTTCTTT
>TRBJ1-1|TRBV6-5|15|TRBD1
CASRGLTGGETEAFF
TGTGCCAGCAGGGGCCTGACAGGGGGGGAGACTGAAGCTTTCTTT
>TRBJ2-7|TRBV5-1|14|NA
CASSLASGKHEQYF
TGCGCCAGCAGCTTAGCGTCGGGTAAGCACGAGCAGTACTTC
>TRBJ2-7|TRBV6-5|15|TRBD1
CASRVTGDNAYEQYF
TGTGCCAGCAGAGTTACAGGGGACAACGCCTACGAGCAGTACTTC
>TRBJ1-2|TRBV5-1|16|TRBD1
CASSLTGTGGNYGYTF
TGCGCCAGCAGCTTGACCGGGACAGGGGGTAACTATGGCTACACCTTC
>TRBJ2-2|TRBV6-5|14|NA
CASSPPPGTGELFF
TGTGCCAGCAGTCCTCCCCCCGGCACCGGGGAGCTGTTTTTT
>TRBJ1-1|TRBV5-4|15|TRBD1
CASSPQGALATEAFF
TGTGCCAGCAGCCCACAGGGGGCCTTGGCCACTGAAGCTTTCTTT
>TRBJ2-2|TRBV7-9|15|NA
CASSLRQGKGGELFF
TGTGCCAGCAGCTTACGGCAGGGGAAGGGCGGGGAGCTGTTTTTT
>TRBJ2-7|TRBV2|17|TRBD1
CASSLPGQGISSYEQYF
TGTGCCAGCAGTCTACCGGGACAGGGCATTAGCTCCTACGAGCAGTACTTC
>TRBJ1-5|TRBV19|17|TRBD1
CASSMDPTGWGNQPQHF
TGTGCCAGTAGTATGGACCCGACAGGGTGGGGGAATCAGCCCCAGCATTTT
>TRBJ1-4|TRBV5-1|15|TRBD1
CASSFDRGHNEKLFF
TGCGCCAGCAGCTTTGACAGGGGGCACAATGAAAAACTGTTTTTT
>TRBJ2-6|TRBV5-1|16|TRBD2
CASSLAGGSGANVLTF
TGCGCCAGCAGCTTGGCCGGGGGGTCTGGGGCCAACGTCCTGACTTTC
>TRBJ1-2|TRBV5-1|15|NA
CASRHDSTSPYGYTF
TGCGCCAGCAGGCATGATTCAACTTCCCCCTATGGCTACACCTTC
>TRBJ2-7|TRBV9|15|TRBD1
CASGLTGTASYEQYF
TGTGCCAGCGGCTTGACCGGGACAGCCTCCTACGAGCAGTACTTC
>TRBJ2-7|TRBV5-1|15|NA
CASSLVPGESYEQYF
TGCGCCAGCAGCTTGGTTCCAGGGGAGTCCTACGAGCAGTACTTC
>TRBJ1-1|TRBV5-5|14|NA
CASSWQVENTEAFF
TGTGCCAGCAGCTGGCAGGTGGAGAACACTGAAGCTTTCTTT
>TRBJ1-6|TRBV19|15|NA
CASSILWGGDSPLHF
TGTGCCAGTAGTATCCTTTGGGGAGGGGATTCACCCCTCCACTTT
>TRBJ2-3|TRBV2|16|TRBD1
CASSEGGQGRGDTQYF
TGTGCCAGCAGTGAAGGGGGACAGGGGCGTGGAGATACGCAGTATTTT
>TRBJ2-7|TRBV6-1|12|NA
CASSDGDYEQYF
TGTGCCAGCAGTGACGGGGACTACGAGCAGTACTTC
>TRBJ2-5|TRBV4-1|19|TRBD2
CASSQGTSGPLSFKETQYF
TGCGCCAGCAGCCAAGGGACTAGCGGACCTTTAAGCTTTAAAGAGACCCAGTACTTC
>TRBJ2-5|TRBV5-1|16|TRBD1
CASSLGVRQGQETQYF
TGCGCCAGCAGCTTGGGAGTGAGACAGGGACAAGAGACCCAGTACTTC
>TRBJ1-1|TRBV29-1|12|NA
CSAAAGGTEAFF
TGCAGCGCGGCGGCGGGGGGAACTGAAGCTTTCTTT
>TRBJ1-6|TRBV28|14|NA
CASGLNGGYSPLHF
TGTGCCAGTGGTCTCAACGGGGGGTATTCACCCCTCCACTTT
>TRBJ2-1|TRBV7-8|16|TRBD2
CASSPPTRRGDNEQFF
TGTGCCAGCAGCCCGCCAACTAGACGGGGGGACAATGAGCAGTTCTTC
>TRBJ1-5|TRBV19|16|NA
CASSRAWGSGNQPQHF
TGTGCCAGTAGTCGAGCCTGGGGCTCCGGCAATCAGCCCCAGCATTTT
>TRBJ2-1|TRBV6-1|10|NA
CASDSSEQFF
TGTGCCTCCGATAGTTCTGAGCAGTTCTTC
>TRBJ1-6|TRBV7-2|16|NA
CASSLSSVLYNSPLHF
TGTGCCAGCAGCCTGAGTTCGGTGTTATATAATTCACCCCTCCACTTT
>TRBJ2-3|TRBV13|15|TRBD1
CASSRDRGLGDTQYF
TGTGCCAGCAGCCGCGACAGGGGGCTAGGAGATACGCAGTATTTT
>TRBJ1-1|TRBV23-1|20|NA
CASSQCSSALSAVMNTEAFF
TGCGCCAGCAGTCAATGCAGCTCAGCATTGTCGGCGGTCATGAACACTGAAGCTTTCTTT
>TRBJ1-2|TRBV5-3|13|NA
CARSSPVNYGYTF
TGTGCCAGAAGCTCCCCGGTTAACTATGGCTACACCTTC
>TRBJ2-1|TRBV29-1|10|NA
CRVWAYEQFF
TGCAGAGTTTGGGCCTATGAGCAGTTCTTC
>TRBJ1-6|TRBV6-1|14|TRBD1
CASRGQGEISPLHF
TGTGCCAGCAGGGGACAGGGGGAAATTTCACCCCTCCACTTT
>TRBJ2-7|TRBV29-1|14|NA
CSVRWQIPGSEQYF
TGCAGCGTTAGATGGCAAATCCCCGGGTCCGAGCAGTACTTC
>TRBJ1-1|TRBV9|14|TRBD1
CASSGKQGDTEAFF
TGTGCCAGCAGCGGGAAACAGGGGGACACTGAAGCTTTCTTT
>TRBJ1-6|TRBV6-5|16|NA
CASSYSGGAFNSPLHF
TGTGCCAGCAGTTACTCGGGGGGAGCTTTTAATTCACCCCTCCACTTT